This T cell receptor beta chain emerged from a study of identical twins. Regarding the study as a whole: Twin sharing of out-of-frame TCR alpha was underestimated by models in monozygotic pairs. Rather than following the same donors, the conclusions depended on cross-sectional statistical analysis.

Trimming cost V 5 bases and J 6 bases; bases outside gene matches: 7. The length of the CDR3 is 16 residues. This clonotype turned up a few times. The antigen is undetermined. Template switching added a universal primer site, and cDNA bore unique molecular identifiers. TCRdb itself ran the 5' RACE reads through MiXCR, one entry per CDR3 protein. The profile shows fewer than 550,000 distinct CDR3 sequences, approximately 14% of them singletons. Healthy Caucasians supplied all donations. These data were likewise used in another study, on yellow fever vaccine responses in identical twins.

The sample taken for sequencing was CD4+ T cells sorted from blood. The TCR originated in a woman between 18 and 30 years old in good health. The chain carries TRBV12-3 or TRBV12-4 and TRBJ2-1; 13 bases match TRBD2. DNA for the CDR3: TGTGCCAGCAGTCCGGGACTAGCGGGATCACGCAATGAGCAGTTCTTC. Translation gives CASSPGLAGSRNEQFF.